Listed below are T cell receptor beta chains from one sample, sequenced in a study of monozygotic twins with cystic fibrosis. Clones were sequenced by immunoSEQ multiplex PCR, and TCRdb holds only the in-frame ones, with some missing. The sample lists 13,000 to 15,000 clones, approximately 92% occurring once. Input material: blood. Source of these receptors: a boy younger than 18 with cystic fibrosis. The CDR3 runs from the conserved cysteine through the conserved F or W. D genes are given only for firm matches. Clone size is stated in some rows and not others, as once, few, many or a class when expanded.

TGCGCCAGCAGGGGTGGAGGTCTAGCGGGCCCTCAGGAGCAGTACTTC,CASRGGGLAGPQEQYF,TRBD2,TRBJ2-7,once,TRBV5-1
TGTGCCAGCAGTAAAACCAGCTCCTACAATGAGCAGTTCTTC,CASSKTSSYNEQFF,-,TRBJ2-1,-,TRBV2
TGTGCCAGCAGCCTCTTCTCTGGAAACACCATATATTTT,CASSLFSGNTIYF,-,TRBJ1-3,-,TRBV14
TGCGCCAGCAGCCAACCGGGACAGCGCTACGAGCAGTACTTC,CASSQPGQRYEQYF,TRBD1,TRBJ2-7,-,TRBV4-1
TGCGCCAGCAGCTTCAAACAGGGAGATACGCAGTATTTT,CASSFKQGDTQYF,-,TRBJ2-3,-,TRBV5-1
TGCGCCAGCAGCCAAGATCTTTCCTCGGGGGTCGGCTACACCTTC,CASSQDLSSGVGYTF,-,TRBJ1-2,-,TRBV4-1
TGTGCCATCAGTGAAGCCACTGACGGAACCAAGAAAAACATTCAGTACTTC,CAISEATDGTKKNIQYF,-,TRBJ2-4,-,TRBV10-3
TGTGCCAGCAGGCGGGGGACATGGGGTGAAAAACTGTTTTTT,CASRRGTWGEKLFF,-,TRBJ1-4,-,TRBV27
TGCAGCGTCTCGGTGGGGAGCTCTGGGGCCAACGTCCTGACTTTC,CSVSVGSSGANVLTF,-,TRBJ2-6,-,TRBV29-1
TGCGCCAGCAGACCTGCACAGATCCCCGGGGAGCTGTTTTTT,CASRPAQIPGELFF,-,TRBJ2-2,-,TRBV10-2
TGTGCCAGCAGAAGAGATTGGGGGACTGAAGCTTTCTTT,CASRRDWGTEAFF,-,TRBJ1-1,few,TRBV7-9
TGTGCCAGCAGCCGGGGGACAGGGGGAAACACCGGGGAGCTGTTTTTT,CASSRGTGGNTGELFF,TRBD1,TRBJ2-2,-,TRBV2
TGTGCCAGCAGTTCCTCCGCGACTAGCTTCTTCTACGAGCAGTACTTC,CASSSSATSFFYEQYF,TRBD2,TRBJ2-7,-,TRBV28
TGTGCCAGTAGTATAGACCACCGGGACCCCAGGCACGGAGCTTTCTTT,CASSIDHRDPRHGAFF,-,TRBJ1-1,-,TRBV19
TGTGCCAGCAGAACAGAAGGACTAAAGCGGGGGGGTTACAATGAGCAGTTCTTC,CASRTEGLKRGGYNEQFF,TRBD2,TRBJ2-1,-,TRBV2
TGTGCCAGTAGTATTGTCAGCGGGAGTGGGAATGAGCAGTTCTTC,CASSIVSGSGNEQFF,TRBD2,TRBJ2-1,once,TRBV19
TGTGCCAGCAGTCCGGGGTACCAGCCCCAGCATTTT,CASSPGYQPQHF,-,TRBJ1-5,-,TRBV6-5
TGTGCCAGCAGCTTAGCGCTCTTGGGCCTGAAGGGGGCTTTCTTT,CASSLALLGLKGAFF,-,TRBJ1-1,-,TRBV7-6
TGTGCCAGCAGTTATTCCAAAAACATTCAGTACTTC,CASSYSKNIQYF,-,TRBJ2-4,-,TRBV28
TGTGCCTGGAGTGTACAGGAAAAACTGTTTTTT,CAWSVQEKLFF,-,TRBJ1-4,-,TRBV30
TGCGCCAGCAGCCAAGATCTGACTAGCGGGGGATACGAGCAGTACTTC,CASSQDLTSGGYEQYF,TRBD2,TRBJ2-7,-,TRBV4-1
TGTGCCAGCAGCTGGGGGCCGGGACTAGCGGGGGATGAGCAGTACTTC,CASSWGPGLAGDEQYF,TRBD2,TRBJ2-7,-,TRBV27
TGTGCCAGCTCACCCGGACTGATATACGAGCAGTACTTC,CASSPGLIYEQYF,-,TRBJ2-7,-,TRBV18
TGTGCCTGGAGCTTGGGACTAGCGTACCAAGAGACCCAGTACTTC,CAWSLGLAYQETQYF,TRBD2,TRBJ2-5,once,TRBV30
TGTGCCAGCAGCTTAGGACGGGGAGGGCCCCAGCATTTT,CASSLGRGGPQHF,-,TRBJ1-5,-,TRBV11-2
TGTGCCAGCAGTGTGGAGGGCAATCAGCCCCAGCATTTT,CASSVEGNQPQHF,-,TRBJ1-5,once,TRBV6-1
TGTGCCAGCACCCCCAGGCACTCTGGAAACACCATATATTTT,CASTPRHSGNTIYF,-,TRBJ1-3,-,TRBV2
TGTGCCAGCAGCTTAGGTCAGGGCCTAGACTATGGCTACACCTTC,CASSLGQGLDYGYTF,-,TRBJ1-2,-,TRBV11-2
TGTGCCAGCAGTCGACAGGCGACATGGGATGGCTACACCTTC,CASSRQATWDGYTF,-,TRBJ1-2,-,TRBV6-6
TGTGCCAGCAGCTCCTCCCTGGGGACAGAAAACTTTTTGACTGAAGCTTTCTTT,CASSSSLGTENFLTEAFF,TRBD1,TRBJ1-1,-,TRBV9
TGTGCCAGCAGTTCCGGGGCAGGGGGCGACTACGAGCAGTACTTC,CASSSGAGGDYEQYF,TRBD1,TRBJ2-7,-,TRBV28
TGTGCCAGCTCACCGCCACAGGGAACTGAAGCTTTCTTT,CASSPPQGTEAFF,-,TRBJ1-1,-,TRBV18
TGTGCCAGCAGTTTATACCGTGGACTAGCGGGAGAGGAGACCCAGTACTTC,CASSLYRGLAGEETQYF,TRBD2,TRBJ2-5,-,TRBV28
TGTGCCAGCAGCCTTGGAGGGGGGCCTTACAATGAGCAGTTCTTC,CASSLGGGPYNEQFF,-,TRBJ2-1,-,TRBV7-3
TGTGCCAGCAGCTTCTGGATAACAAGGTGGGGCAGTGGCGCGAATGAGCAGTTCTTC,CASSFWITRWGSGANEQFF,-,TRBJ2-1,-,TRBV5-5
TGTGCCAGCACAGACCTCTATGGCTACACCTTC,CASTDLYGYTF,-,TRBJ1-2,-,TRBV28
TGTGCCAGCAGTTTAGTAGGGGGCACTGAAGCTTTCTTT,CASSLVGGTEAFF,-,TRBJ1-1,few,TRBV27
TGCGCCAGCAGCTTGTTAAAGGGCATAAGGAATGAGCAGTTCTTC,CASSLLKGIRNEQFF,-,TRBJ2-1,-,TRBV5-1
TGTGCCAGCAGTTTTTCGGACAGGGGGAAACTGTTTTTT,CASSFSDRGKLFF,TRBD1,TRBJ1-4,once,TRBV6-5
TGTGCCAGCAGTTTCTCACCCGGGACAGGGGCCTACGAGCAGTACTTC,CASSFSPGTGAYEQYF,TRBD1,TRBJ2-7,-,TRBV27
TGTGCCAGCAGTATAGCGGGAGCCACCGGGGAGCTGTTTTTT,CASSIAGATGELFF,TRBD2,TRBJ2-2,-,TRBV27
TGTGCCAGCAGTGTTACAAGTAACTATGGCTACACCTTC,CASSVTSNYGYTF,-,TRBJ1-2,-,TRBV6-5
TGTGCCTGGAGTGGGGCTCAGAAGGGGCACTATGGCTACACCTTC,CAWSGAQKGHYGYTF,-,TRBJ1-2,-,TRBV30
TGTGCCAGCAGCTTGGAGCTCTCTGGAAACACCATATATTTT,CASSLELSGNTIYF,-,TRBJ1-3,-,TRBV5-6
TGTGCCATCAGTAGGGACAGGGCCTACGAGCAGTACTTC,CAISRDRAYEQYF,TRBD1,TRBJ2-7,-,TRBV10-3
TGTGCCAGCAGCTTCGGCCTTTCGGGACAGGGTATCGACGAGCAGTACTTC,CASSFGLSGQGIDEQYF,TRBD1,TRBJ2-7,-,TRBV7-8
TGTGCCACCAGCAGAGACATGGAGAGCAGGGGTAGCAATCAGCCCCAGCATTTT,CATSRDMESRGSNQPQHF,-,TRBJ1-5,-,TRBV15
TGCAGCGTAGCCGGAGAGAGCTCCTACAATGAGCAGTTCTTC,CSVAGESSYNEQFF,-,TRBJ2-1,-,TRBV29-1
TGTGCCAGCTCACCCACCACGGGACCTTCACATGGCTACACCTTC,CASSPTTGPSHGYTF,-,TRBJ1-2,-,TRBV18
TGCAGCGTTGAAGTACCCAGGGATAGCTATGGCTACACCTTC,CSVEVPRDSYGYTF,-,TRBJ1-2,-,TRBV29-1
TGTGCCAGTAGCCCGAAAAACTCCTACGAGCAGTACTTC,CASSPKNSYEQYF,-,TRBJ2-7,-,TRBV19
TGTGCCAGCAGCTTAGCGAATCGGGGAAGCACAGATACGCAGTATTTT,CASSLANRGSTDTQYF,-,TRBJ2-3,-,TRBV7-9
TGTGCCAGCAGCCAAGTCTCTAGCGGGGGCCCCACAGATACGCAGTATTTT,CASSQVSSGGPTDTQYF,TRBD2,TRBJ2-3,-,TRBV4-2